Listed below are T cell receptor beta chains from one sample, sequenced in a study of brain T cells in children with intractable seizures. Sequencing was performed with immunoSEQ multiplex PCR; in TCRdb, only in-frame clones are kept and a portion is missing. The sample holds around 70,000 clones, 85% to 95% seen once. Here the sequenced sample was peripheral blood, taken at surgery. These receptors all stem from a boy under two years old with tuberous sclerosis and intractable seizures. The CDR3 runs from the conserved cysteine through the conserved F or W. The order of the fields is D gene, V gene, clone size, J gene, CDR3 protein, CDR3 DNA. A D gene is named only where the DNA matches it firmly. Expanded clones are given a class, and other clones once, few, many or no size at all.

TRBD2	TRBV24-1	once	TRBJ2-1	CATSDPLAGDGNEQFF	TGTGCCACCAGTGATCCCCTAGCGGGAGATGGCAATGAGCAGTTCTTC
.	TRBV3-1/TRBV3-2	.	TRBJ2-3	CASSSRQSTDTQYF	TGTGCCAGCAGCTCGCGACAGAGCACAGATACGCAGTATTTT
.	TRBV11-2	.	TRBJ1-1	CASSLFRDPNTEAFF	TGTGCCAGCAGCTTGTTTCGGGACCCAAACACTGAAGCTTTCTTT
.	TRBV10-3	.	TRBJ1-3	CAISEARSGGEGHTIYF	TGTGCCATCAGTGAGGCCCGCTCGGGGGGTGAGGGTCACACCATATATTTT
.	TRBV4-2	.	TRBJ1-6	CASSRLDRANNSPLHF	TGTGCCAGCAGCCGCCTGGACCGCGCCAATAATTCACCCCTCCACTTT
.	TRBV6-4	.	TRBJ2-5	CASSDSPSSYRFGETQYF	TGTGCCAGCAGTGACTCTCCCTCTTCTTACAGGTTCGGGGAGACCCAGTACTTC
.	TRBV19	.	TRBJ2-3	CATKMGPSTDTQYF	TGTGCCACCAAGATGGGGCCTAGCACAGATACGCAGTATTTT
TRBD1	TRBV19	once	TRBJ1-4	CASNVQGAVGEKLFF	TGTGCCAGTAACGTCCAGGGGGCAGTAGGTGAAAAACTGTTTTTT
.	TRBV23-1	.	TRBJ2-3	CASSQSQRISTDTQYF	TGCGCCAGCAGTCAGAGCCAGAGGATTAGCACAGATACGCAGTATTTT
.	TRBV5-1	once	TRBJ1-5	CASSLEGWNQPQHF	TGCGCCAGCAGCTTGGAGGGATGGAATCAGCCCCAGCATTTT
.	TRBV5-1	.	TRBJ2-1	CASSTQTSGYNEQFF	TGCGCCAGCAGCACTCAAACCTCCGGATACAATGAGCAGTTCTTC
TRBD2	TRBV7-9	.	TRBJ2-1	CASIAISGRGVGEQFF	TGTGCCAGCATCGCGATTAGCGGGAGAGGGGTCGGTGAGCAGTTCTTC
TRBD1	TRBV3-1/TRBV3-2	.	TRBJ1-6	CASSQGTGGGSSPLHF	TGTGCCAGCAGCCAGGGGACAGGGGGCGGTAGTTCACCCCTCCACTTT
TRBD1	TRBV6-5	.	TRBJ1-1	CASSYRGTGRNTEAFF	TGTGCCAGCAGTTACAGGGGGACAGGGAGGAACACTGAAGCTTTCTTT
TRBD1	TRBV19	.	TRBJ1-2	CARLQGAKGYTF	TGTGCCAGACTACAGGGGGCGAAGGGCTACACCTTC
TRBD2	TRBV9	once	TRBJ2-7	CASSVNLGLAGAEQYF	TGTGCCAGCAGCGTAAATTTGGGGCTAGCGGGAGCCGAGCAGTACTTC
.	TRBV19	.	TRBJ2-4	CASSIDGGRVAKNIQYF	TGTGCCAGTAGTATAGATGGGGGGCGGGTGGCCAAAAACATTCAGTACTTC
.	TRBV6-5	.	TRBJ2-5	CASHGGTQETQYF	TGTGCCAGCCATGGAGGAACCCAAGAGACCCAGTACTTC
.	TRBV19	few	TRBJ1-1	CASSMGPTSEAFF	TGTGCCAGTAGTATGGGCCCTACCTCAGAAGCTTTCTTT
TRBD1	TRBV12-3/TRBV12-4	.	TRBJ1-2	CASSRDSNYGYTF	TGTGCCAGCAGTCGGGACAGCAACTATGGCTACACCTTC
TRBD1	TRBV2	.	TRBJ1-6	CASSEDRQGSYNSPLHF	TGTGCCAGCAGTGAAGATAGACAGGGCTCCTATAATTCACCCCTCCACTTT
.	TRBV6-5	.	TRBJ1-5	CASRIQGGSNQPQHF	TGTGCCAGCAGGATACAGGGTGGTAGCAATCAGCCCCAGCATTTT
.	TRBV25-1	.	TRBJ2-7	CASSEGSGTHKYF	TGTGCCAGCAGTGAAGGAAGTGGGACCCATAAGTACTTC
.	TRBV6-5	.	TRBJ1-2	CASSYGGTANGYTF	TGTGCCAGCAGTTACGGGGGGACGGCGAACGGCTACACCTTC
.	TRBV19	.	TRBJ1-2	CASSIGVGDGYTF	TGTGCCAGTAGTATTGGTGTGGGGGATGGCTACACCTTC
.	TRBV4-1	.	TRBJ2-1	CASSQLIADSKYNEQFF	TGCGCCAGCAGCCAATTAATAGCGGACTCCAAATACAATGAGCAGTTCTTC
.	TRBV5-1	once	TRBJ1-1	CASSLTLNTEAFF	TGCGCCAGCAGCTTGACACTGAACACTGAAGCTTTCTTT
.	TRBV6-5	.	TRBJ1-1	CASRMTAINTEAFF	TGTGCCAGCAGAATGACAGCAATTAACACTGAAGCTTTCTTT
.	TRBV10-3	.	TRBJ1-1	CAISRASGGVDSSEAFF	TGTGCCATCAGTAGGGCCTCCGGAGGGGTGGATAGTTCTGAAGCTTTCTTT
TRBD1	TRBV7-9	once	TRBJ1-2	CASSLARGPESGYGYTF	TGTGCCAGCAGCTTAGCGAGGGGGCCTGAATCAGGCTATGGCTACACCTTC
.	TRBV25-1	.	TRBJ2-3	CAAQKGGSPKEWNTQYF	TGTGCCGCCCAAAAGGGGGGTAGTCCCAAAGAGTGGAATACGCAGTATTTT
.	TRBV12-3/TRBV12-4	.	TRBJ2-1	CASSLTSYNEQFF	TGTGCCAGCAGTCTGACTAGCTACAATGAGCAGTTCTTC
TRBD1	TRBV6-5	.	TRBJ2-2	CASRPHRDRGGELFF	TGTGCCAGCAGACCACACCGGGACAGGGGTGGGGAGCTGTTTTTT
.	TRBV6-5	few	TRBJ1-5	CASSPLVGSNQPQHF	TGTGCCAGCAGTCCACTGGTGGGCAGCAATCAGCCCCAGCATTTT
.	TRBV7-6	.	TRBJ2-7	CASSLNVAGSPYEQYF	TGTGCCAGCAGCTTAAATGTGGCAGGGAGTCCCTACGAGCAGTACTTC
.	TRBV27	.	TRBJ2-7	CASSLVQDSSYEQYF	TGTGCCAGCAGTTTGGTGCAGGACAGCTCCTACGAGCAGTACTTC
.	TRBV5-5	.	TRBJ1-1	CASSASDYTEAFF	TGTGCCAGCAGCGCGTCAGACTACACTGAAGCTTTCTTT
.	TRBV13	.	TRBJ2-1	CASSVETNEFYNEQFF	TGTGCCAGCAGCGTCGAGACTAACGAATTCTACAATGAGCAGTTCTTC
.	TRBV5-1	.	TRBJ1-1	CASSPEGRVNTEAFF	TGCGCCAGCAGCCCGGAGGGGAGGGTGAACACTGAAGCTTTCTTT
.	TRBV5-1	.	TRBJ1-2	CASSSGQSAMGYTF	TGCGCCAGCAGCTCCGGACAGTCTGCTATGGGCTACACCTTC
.	TRBV27	.	TRBJ1-2	CASSSFLGDGYTF	TGTGCCAGCAGTTCATTCTTAGGGGACGGCTACACCTTC
TRBD2	TRBV4-1	.	TRBJ2-3	CASSQGRAGGGTDTQYF	TGCGCCAGCAGCCAGGGGCGAGCGGGGGGGGGCACAGATACGCAGTATTTT
.	TRBV30	.	TRBJ1-1	CACTIGGMNTEAFF	TGTGCCTGTACTATAGGCGGTATGAACACTGAAGCTTTCTTT
.	TRBV20-1	.	TRBJ2-3	CSADLGDTQYF	TGCAGTGCTGACCTGGGTGATACGCAGTATTTT
.	TRBV2	.	TRBJ1-2	CASSARRGRGNYGYTF	TGTGCCAGCAGTGCCCGGAGGGGACGCGGCAACTATGGCTACACCTTC
.	TRBV19	.	TRBJ2-7	CASSIEQVSYEQYF	TGTGCCAGTAGTATAGAACAGGTCTCCTACGAGCAGTACTTC
.	TRBV24-1	.	TRBJ2-1	CATSDGRGWRNNEQFF	TGTGCCACCAGTGATGGTCGCGGCTGGCGGAACAATGAGCAGTTCTTC
TRBD1	TRBV30	.	TRBJ2-7	CAWNRAAGTGGYEQYF	TGTGCCTGGAACCGAGCGGCCGGGACAGGGGGCTACGAGCAGTACTTC
TRBD2	TRBV4-2	.	TRBJ2-5	CASSHGTSGGAVETQYF	TGTGCCAGCAGCCACGGGACTAGCGGGGGGGCCGTAGAGACCCAGTACTTC
.	TRBV12-3/TRBV12-4	.	TRBJ1-2	CASSTGARGYTF	TGTGCCAGCAGTACCGGGGCCCGGGGCTACACCTTC
.	TRBV2	.	TRBJ1-1	CASLEGIEAFF	TGTGCCAGCCTCGAGGGGATTGAAGCTTTCTTT
.	TRBV5-1	.	TRBJ2-3	CASSGEDTQYF	TGCGCCAGCAGCGGGGAAGATACGCAGTATTTT